This TCR beta chain comes out of a study of cytomegalovirus exposure and HLA in healthy donors. The CDR3 is 16 residues long. V gave up 2 bases and J gave up 5 bases; unmatched junction bases: 8. Per germline, CDR1 GTSNPN and CDR2 SVGIG (reference sequence). Points on this clone: The antigen remains unidentified.

The PCR was carried out with 60 Vbeta primers and 13 Jbeta primers. The repertoire was sequenced with immunoSEQ multiplex PCR; TCRdb's copy has only in-frame clones and lacks some. The sample consists of around 130,000 clones, roughly 80% of them appearing once. The study, taken as a whole, reports: A classifier reportedly called cytomegalovirus status with high sensitivity and specificity. Later work found that TCR association rates differed between HLA loci; DRB1 had the most and HLA-C the fewest. In vitro assays verified that three CMV-associated chains recognized CMV antigens specifically.

The genes are TRBV30 and TRBJ2-5; 13 nucleotides match TRBD2. The sequenced sample was PBMCs. The sequence came from a woman in her forties in good health and CMV-seropositive. The CDR3: CAWSRGLAGSPETQYF. As DNA, the CDR3 is TGTGCCTGGAGTAGGGGACTAGCGGGGTCCCCGGAGACCCAGTACTTC.